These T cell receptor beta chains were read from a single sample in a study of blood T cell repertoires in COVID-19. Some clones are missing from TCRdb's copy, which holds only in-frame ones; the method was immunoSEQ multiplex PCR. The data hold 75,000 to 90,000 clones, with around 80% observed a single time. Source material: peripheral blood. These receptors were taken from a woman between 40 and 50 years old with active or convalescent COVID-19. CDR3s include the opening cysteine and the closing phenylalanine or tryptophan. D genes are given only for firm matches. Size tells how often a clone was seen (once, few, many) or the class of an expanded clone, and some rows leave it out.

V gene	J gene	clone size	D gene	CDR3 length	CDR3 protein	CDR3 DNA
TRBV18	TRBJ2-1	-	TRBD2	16	CASSPQLAGGDNEQFF	TGTGCCAGCTCACCACAACTAGCGGGGGGCGACAATGAGCAGTTCTTC
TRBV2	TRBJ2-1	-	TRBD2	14	CASSVLAGYNEQFF	TGTGCCAGCAGTGTACTAGCGGGTTACAATGAGCAGTTCTTC
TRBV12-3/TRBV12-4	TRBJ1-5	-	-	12	CASSFSDQPQHF	TGTGCCAGCAGTTTTTCTGATCAGCCCCAGCATTTT
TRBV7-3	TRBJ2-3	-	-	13	CASSSGAADTQYF	TGTGCCAGCAGCTCTGGGGCAGCAGATACGCAGTATTTT
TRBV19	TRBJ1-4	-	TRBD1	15	CASSPGTGANEKLFF	TGTGCCAGTAGTCCCGGGACAGGGGCCAATGAAAAACTGTTTTTT
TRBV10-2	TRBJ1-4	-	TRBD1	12	CATSGGSEKLFF	TGCGCCACCTCAGGGGGCAGTGAAAAACTGTTTTTT
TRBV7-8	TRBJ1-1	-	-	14	CASSPTGIHTEAFF	TGTGCCAGCAGCCCCACAGGGATCCACACTGAAGCTTTCTTT
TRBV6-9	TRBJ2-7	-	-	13	CASSYPGDYEQYF	TGTGCCAGCAGTTATCCGGGAGACTACGAGCAGTACTTC
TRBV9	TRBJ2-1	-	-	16	CASSVLARGSYNEQFF	TGTGCCAGCAGCGTCCTGGCTCGGGGGAGCTACAATGAGCAGTTCTTC
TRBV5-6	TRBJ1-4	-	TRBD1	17	CASSFTGGFETNEKLFF	TGTGCCAGCAGCTTTACAGGGGGCTTCGAGACTAATGAAAAACTGTTTTTT
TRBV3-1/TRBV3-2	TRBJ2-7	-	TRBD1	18	CASSQDRSAGTGTYEQYF	TGTGCCAGCAGCCAAGATCGTAGCGCCGGGACAGGGACCTACGAGCAGTACTTC
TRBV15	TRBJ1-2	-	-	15	CATSSSPDRLYGYTF	TGTGCCACCAGCAGTTCCCCGGACAGATTATATGGCTACACCTTC
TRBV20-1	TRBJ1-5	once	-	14	CSASLAGSNQPQHF	TGCAGTGCTAGTTTGGCAGGGAGCAATCAGCCCCAGCATTTT
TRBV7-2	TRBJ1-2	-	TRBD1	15	CASSSRDRVGYGYTF	TGTGCCAGCAGCTCCCGGGACAGGGTAGGCTATGGCTACACCTTC
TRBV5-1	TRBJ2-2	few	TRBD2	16	CASSFASGGYTGELFF	TGCGCCAGCAGCTTCGCTAGCGGGGGGTACACCGGGGAGCTGTTTTTT
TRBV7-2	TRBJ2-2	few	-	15	CASSLVISFTGELFF	TGTGCCAGCAGCTTAGTTATCAGTTTCACCGGGGAGCTGTTTTTT
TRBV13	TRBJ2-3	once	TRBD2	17	CASSQGTSGSPTDTQYF	TGTGCCAGCAGCCAAGGGACTAGCGGTTCGCCTACAGATACGCAGTATTTT
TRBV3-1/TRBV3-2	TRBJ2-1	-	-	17	CASSDSYWGPSYNEQFF	TGTGCCAGCAGCGATTCCTATTGGGGCCCCTCCTACAATGAGCAGTTCTTC
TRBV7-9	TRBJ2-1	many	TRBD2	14	CASGGTSGNNEQFF	TGTGCCAGCGGCGGGACTAGCGGGAACAATGAGCAGTTCTTC
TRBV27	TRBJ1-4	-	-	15	CASRPWTGGNEKLFF	TGTGCCAGCAGACCTTGGACGGGGGGTAATGAAAAACTGTTTTTT
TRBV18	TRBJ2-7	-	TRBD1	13	CASSPQGTDEQYF	TGTGCCAGCTCACCCCAGGGGACAGATGAGCAGTACTTC
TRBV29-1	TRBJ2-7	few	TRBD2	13	CSVRTSGRYEQYF	TGCAGCGTCCGGACTAGCGGGCGGTACGAGCAGTACTTC
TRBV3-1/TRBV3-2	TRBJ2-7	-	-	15	CASSQDPSASYEQYF	TGTGCCAGCAGCCAAGATCCGAGCGCGAGCTACGAGCAGTACTTC
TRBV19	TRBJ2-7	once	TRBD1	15	CASSSGQGSLYEQYF	TGTGCCAGTAGTAGTGGACAGGGGTCACTCTACGAGCAGTACTTC
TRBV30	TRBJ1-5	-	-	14	CAWRTGGSGQPQHF	TGTGCCTGGAGAACGGGGGGATCGGGGCAGCCCCAGCATTTT